One and the same sample provided the 7 T cell receptor beta chains below, sequenced in a study of cytomegalovirus exposure and HLA in healthy donors. 60 Vbeta and 13 Jbeta primers were used in PCR. Sequencing was performed with immunoSEQ multiplex PCR; in TCRdb, only in-frame clones are kept and a portion is missing. The profile covers 150,000 or so clones, with roughly 77% appearing a single time and 6% to 8.5% taken by the ten largest. The sequencing sample was made of PBMCs. The source of these receptors is a man in his thirties or forties in good health and CMV-seropositive.

This clone has a handful of counts. The rearrangement joins TRBV28 to TRBJ1-2; D might be TRBD1 (6 bases). Deletions cut 5 bases from V and 5 bases from J, with 24 bases between. Germline V CDR1 and CDR2: MDHEN, SYDVKM. This CDR3 is 17 amino acids long. Here the CDR3 DNA reads TGTGCCAGCAGTCTTGACCATAGAGGGGGTTTAGGTTATGGCTACACCTTC. This codes for CASSLDHRGGLGYGYTF.

The V and J genes are TRBV12-5 and TRBJ1-6; D not certain. Germline-derived CDR1 and CDR2 are LGHNT and FRNRAP. This CDR3 is 12 amino acids long. V was clipped by 2 bases and J by 11 bases, with 7 bases between them. CDR3 amino acids: CASGLFEAPLHF. CDR3 bases: TGTGCTAGTGGTTTGTTTGAGGCACCCCTCCACTTT.

The V call is TRBV2, the J call TRBJ2-6, with D uncertain. The V gene lost 10 bases and the J gene lost 0 bases, with 13 bases spanning the gap. The germline gives CDR1 SNHLY, CDR2 FYNNEI. The CDR3 consists of 15 residues. The CDR3 nucleotides read TGTGCCACCAGCAGGATATTCTCTGGGGCCAACGTCCTGACTTTC. This codes for CATSRIFSGANVLTF.

This clone came up once. This rearrangement joins TRBV15 to TRBJ1-5, with 8 bases fitting TRBD1. Trimming took 5 bases from V and 1 from J; bases not matched to a gene: 4. The CDR3 has 15 residues. Germline assignment: CDR1 LNHNV and CDR2 YYDKDF (reference sequence). The CDR3 bases are TGTGCCACCAGCGAGACAGGGGAGAGCAATCAGCCCCAGCATTTT. Translation: CATSETGESNQPQHF.

This clone was counted once. CDR3 amino acids: CASTPEGRGYTF. The CDR3 DNA reads as TGTGCCAGTACCCCGGAGGGTAGGGGCTACACCTTC. V and J are TRBV19 and TRBJ1-2; D call uncertain. The length of the CDR3 is 12 residues. Trimming pared 7 bases from V and 8 bases from J, leaving 14 bases between. The germline V gene encodes CDR1 LNHDA and CDR2 SQIVND (reference sequence).

This chain joins TRBV30 and TRBJ1-6, with D hard to call. This CDR3 spans 16 amino acids. Germline V gene sequence: CDR1 GTSNPN, CDR2 SVGIG (reference sequence). V dropped 0 bases and J dropped 0 bases, with 9 bases sitting between them. Written as DNA, the CDR3 is TGTGCCTGGAGTGTACCGGGGAACTCCTATAATTCACCCCTCCACTTT. It codes for CAWSVPGNSYNSPLHF.

The chain has TRBV18 and TRBJ1-5, with 9 positions matching TRBD1. This CDR3 has 16 residues. Trimming removed 3 bases from V and 3 bases from J; junction bases left unmatched: 6. Germline loops: CDR1 KGHSH, CDR2 LQKENI. The CDR3 DNA is TGTGCCAGCTCACCCTCAGGGACAGGGAACAATCAGCCCCAGCATTTT. Translating gives CASSPSGTGNNQPQHF. The whole variable domain, filled in from reference TRBV18 and TRBJ1-5, reads NAGVMQNPRHLVRRRGQEARLRCSPMKGHSHVYWYRQLPEEGLKFMVYLQKENIIDESGMPKERFSAEFPKEGPSILRIQQVVRGDSAAYFCASSPSGTGNNQPQHFGDGTRLSIL.